Here is one TCR beta chain with its context. This specimen belongs to a study of technical replicates of blood from several donors. The V gene lost 5 bases and the J gene lost 6 bases, with 17 bases spanning the gap. The CDR3 has 14 residues. CDR1 and CDR2 (germline): MGHDK, SYGVNS. Repertoires were generated with immunoSEQ multiplex PCR, while TCRdb's copy carries only in-frame clones and drops some. Of about 100,000 clones in the sample, approximately 96% are singletons; the top ten hold 0.2% to 0.25%. The J gene is TRBJ2-7, the V gene TRBV25-1, with a tentative D call TRBD1 (5 bases). The source material was T cells isolated from PBMCs. The sequence was collected from a human donor in good health. For the CDR3, the DNA is TGTGCCAGCAGTCCCCCAGGGATGGGGCTCGAGCAGTACTTC. It encodes CASSPPGMGLEQYF.